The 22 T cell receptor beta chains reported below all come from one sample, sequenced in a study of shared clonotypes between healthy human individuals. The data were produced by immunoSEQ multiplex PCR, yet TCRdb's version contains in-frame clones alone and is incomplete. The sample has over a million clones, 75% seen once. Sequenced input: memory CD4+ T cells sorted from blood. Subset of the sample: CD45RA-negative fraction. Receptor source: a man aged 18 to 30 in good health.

The CDR3 sequence: CASSLVGSSVGELFF. Here the CDR3 DNA reads TGCGCCAGCAGCTTGGTCGGGAGCTCGGTCGGGGAGCTGTTTTTT. V gene TRBV5-1 combines with J gene TRBJ2-2, with a tentative D call TRBD2 (6 bases). CDR1 and CDR2 from the germline V gene are SGHRS and YFSETQ. The CDR3 loop spans 15 amino acids. Trimming pared 0 bases from V and 7 bases from J, leaving 13 bases between.

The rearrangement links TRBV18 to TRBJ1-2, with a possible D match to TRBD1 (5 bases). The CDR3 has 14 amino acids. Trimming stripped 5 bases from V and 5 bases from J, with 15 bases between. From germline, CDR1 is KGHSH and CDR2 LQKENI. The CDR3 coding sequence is TGTGCCAGCTCAGGGGCCCTGACAACATATGGCTACACCTTC. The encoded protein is CASSGALTTYGYTF.

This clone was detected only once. The CDR3 spells CASKGEGQIGELFF. DNA of the CDR3: TGTGCCAGTAAGGGGGAGGGCCAGATCGGGGAGCTGTTTTTT. The chain combines TRBV7-2 with TRBJ2-2; D may be TRBD2 (7 bases). Trimming left V 9 bases short and J 7 bases short, with 18 bases between. CDR3 size: 14 residues. CDR1 is SGHTA, CDR2 FQGNSA, per germline.

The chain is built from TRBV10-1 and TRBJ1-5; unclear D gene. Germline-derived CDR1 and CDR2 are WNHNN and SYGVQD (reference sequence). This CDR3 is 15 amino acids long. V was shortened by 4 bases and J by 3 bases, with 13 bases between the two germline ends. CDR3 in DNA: TGCGCCAGCAGTGGCAAGGATTTTGACAATCAGCCCCAGCATTTT. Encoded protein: CASSGKDFDNQPQHF.

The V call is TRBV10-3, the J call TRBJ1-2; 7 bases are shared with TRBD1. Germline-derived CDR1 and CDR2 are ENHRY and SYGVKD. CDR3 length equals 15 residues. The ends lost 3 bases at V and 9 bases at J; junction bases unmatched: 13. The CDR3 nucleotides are TGTGCCATCAGTGAAGGACAATCAGGGGGTTGGAGCTACACCTTC. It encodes CAISEGQSGGWSYTF.

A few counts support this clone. The CDR3 sequence: CASSQATGTGALHF. In DNA, the CDR3 is TGCGCCAGCAGCCAGGCTACCGGGACAGGTGCCCTCCACTTT. V usage is TRBV4-3 and J usage is TRBJ1-6, with 8 bases fitting TRBD1. Germline V gene data show CDR1 as LGHNA and CDR2 as YSLEER. V shed 3 bases and J 14 bases; nucleotides not matched to a gene: 9. The CDR3 is made up of 14 amino acids.

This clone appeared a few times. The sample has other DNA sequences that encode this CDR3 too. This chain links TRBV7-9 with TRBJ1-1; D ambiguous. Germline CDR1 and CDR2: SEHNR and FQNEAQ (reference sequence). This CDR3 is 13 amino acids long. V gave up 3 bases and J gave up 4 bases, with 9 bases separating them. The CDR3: CASSFREGTEAFF. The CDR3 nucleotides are TGTGCCAGCAGCTTTCGAGAAGGCACTGAAGCTTTCTTT.

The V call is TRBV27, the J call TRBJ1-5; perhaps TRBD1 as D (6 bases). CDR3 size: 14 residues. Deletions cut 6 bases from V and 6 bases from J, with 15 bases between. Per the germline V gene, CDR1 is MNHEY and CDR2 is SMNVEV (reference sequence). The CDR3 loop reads CASSKGGIGQPQHF. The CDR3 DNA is TGTGCCAGCAGCAAAGGGGGAATTGGTCAGCCCCAGCATTTT.

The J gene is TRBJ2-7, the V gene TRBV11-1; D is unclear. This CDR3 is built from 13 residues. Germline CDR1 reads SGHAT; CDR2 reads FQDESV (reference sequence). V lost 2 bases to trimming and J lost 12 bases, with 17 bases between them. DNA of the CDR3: TGTGCCAGCAGCTTAATATCGACGTCCGGGCCGTACTTC. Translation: CASSLISTSGPYF.

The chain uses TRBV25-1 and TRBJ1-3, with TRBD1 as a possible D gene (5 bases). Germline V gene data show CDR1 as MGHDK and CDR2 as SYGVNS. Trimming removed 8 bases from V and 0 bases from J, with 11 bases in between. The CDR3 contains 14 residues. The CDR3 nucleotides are TGTGCCAGCGGGGGGAGGGGCTCTGGAAACACCATATATTTT. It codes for CASGGRGSGNTIYF.

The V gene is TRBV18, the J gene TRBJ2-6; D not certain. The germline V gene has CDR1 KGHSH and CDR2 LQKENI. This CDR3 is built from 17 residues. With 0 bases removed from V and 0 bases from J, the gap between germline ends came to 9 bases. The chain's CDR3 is CASSPPQVLSGANVLTF. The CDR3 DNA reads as TGTGCCAGCTCACCACCGCAGGTCCTCTCTGGGGCCAACGTCCTGACTTTC.

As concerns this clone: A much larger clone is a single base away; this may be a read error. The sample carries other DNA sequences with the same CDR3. The chain's CDR3 is CASSSGETQYF. The CDR3 DNA reads as TGTGCCAGCAGCTCCGGAGAGACCCAGTACTTC. The rearrangement uses TRBV11-3 and TRBJ2-5; D gene ambiguous. Germline V gene data show CDR1 as SGHNT and CDR2 as YENEEA. The V end was cut by 4 bases, the J end by 4 bases, with 4 bases between. This CDR3 is built from 11 residues.

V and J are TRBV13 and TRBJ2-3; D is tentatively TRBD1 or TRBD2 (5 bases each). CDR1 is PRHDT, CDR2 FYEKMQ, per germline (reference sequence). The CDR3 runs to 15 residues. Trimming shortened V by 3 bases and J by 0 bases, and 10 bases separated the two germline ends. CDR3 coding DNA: TGTGCCAGCAGCTTTGGGGGACCGAGCACAGATACGCAGTATTTT. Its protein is CASSFGGPSTDTQYF.

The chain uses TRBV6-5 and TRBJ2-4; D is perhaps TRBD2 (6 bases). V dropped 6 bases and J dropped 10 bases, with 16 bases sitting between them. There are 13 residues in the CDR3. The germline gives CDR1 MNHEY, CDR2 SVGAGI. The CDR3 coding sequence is TGTGCCAGCAGCAACCCGGGACTGCCAATTCAGTACTTC. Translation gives CASSNPGLPIQYF.

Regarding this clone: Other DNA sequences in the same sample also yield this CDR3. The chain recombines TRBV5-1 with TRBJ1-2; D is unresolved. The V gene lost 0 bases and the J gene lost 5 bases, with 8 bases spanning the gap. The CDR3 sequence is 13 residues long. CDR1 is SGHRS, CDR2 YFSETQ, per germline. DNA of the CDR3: TGCGCCAGCAGCTTGGGCAGTCTATATGGCTACACCTTC. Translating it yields CASSLGSLYGYTF.

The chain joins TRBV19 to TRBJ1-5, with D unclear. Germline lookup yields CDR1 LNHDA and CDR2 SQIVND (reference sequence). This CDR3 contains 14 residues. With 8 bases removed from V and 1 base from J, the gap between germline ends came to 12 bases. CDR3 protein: CASAQEVSNQPQHF. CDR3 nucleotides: TGTGCCAGTGCCCAGGAGGTCAGCAATCAGCCCCAGCATTTT.

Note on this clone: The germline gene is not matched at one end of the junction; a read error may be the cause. The CDR3 coding sequence is TGTGCCAGTCACAACAGGGGGCAGATTATTTTT. It is translated as CASHNRGQIIF. The V gene is TRBV19, the J gene TRBJ1-4; 9 bases match TRBD1. Germline CDR1 LNHDA, CDR2 SQIVND (reference sequence). CDR3 length: 11 residues.

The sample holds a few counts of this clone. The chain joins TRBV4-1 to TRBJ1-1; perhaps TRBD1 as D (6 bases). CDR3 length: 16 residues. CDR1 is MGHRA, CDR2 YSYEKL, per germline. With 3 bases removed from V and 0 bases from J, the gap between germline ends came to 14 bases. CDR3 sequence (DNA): TGCGCCAGCAGCCATGACCAGGGGACCCTGAACACTGAAGCTTTCTTT. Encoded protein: CASSHDQGTLNTEAFF.

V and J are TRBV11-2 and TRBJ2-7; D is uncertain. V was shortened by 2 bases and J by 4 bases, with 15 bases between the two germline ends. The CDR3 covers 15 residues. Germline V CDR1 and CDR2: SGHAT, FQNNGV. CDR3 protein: CASSLLVGDSYEQYF. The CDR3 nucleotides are TGTGCCAGCAGCTTATTGGTCGGAGATTCTTACGAGCAGTACTTC.

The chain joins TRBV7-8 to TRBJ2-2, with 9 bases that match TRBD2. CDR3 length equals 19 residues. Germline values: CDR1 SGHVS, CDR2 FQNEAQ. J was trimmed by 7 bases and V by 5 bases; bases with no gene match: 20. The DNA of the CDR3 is TGTGCCAGCAGCGGGGGGTATGGTCGCGGGAGGGCCAGTGGCGGGGAGCTGTTTTTT. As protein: CASSGGYGRGRASGGELFF. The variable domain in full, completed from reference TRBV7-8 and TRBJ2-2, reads GAGVSQSPRYKVAKRGQDVALRCDPISGHVSLFWYQQALGQGPEFLTYFQNEAQLDKSGLPSDRFFAERPEGSVSTLKIQRTQQEDSAVYLCASSGGYGRGRASGGELFFGEGSRLTVL.

CDR3 sequence: CASSLARYNEQFF. CDR3 nucleotide sequence: TGCGCCAGCAGCTTGGCTAGGTACAATGAGCAGTTCTTC. V usage is TRBV5-1 and J usage is TRBJ2-1; D gene uncertain. CDR3 length equals 13 residues. Germline V gives CDR1 SGHRS, CDR2 YFSETQ. The V end was cut by 0 bases, the J end by 4 bases, with 5 bases between.

The chain's CDR3 is CAISSTGSETDTQYF. In nucleotides, the CDR3 is TGTGCCATCAGTTCCACAGGGAGTGAAACAGATACGCAGTATTTT. The chain joins TRBV10-3 to TRBJ2-3; maybe TRBD1 (6 bases). Looked up from germline, CDR1 is ENHRY and CDR2 is SYGVKD. The V gene lost 5 bases and the J gene lost 3 bases, with 15 bases spanning the gap. CDR3 size: 15 residues.